The clone carrying this TCR beta chain came up many times. Antigen specificity is unknown. V was cut by 5 bases and J by 5 bases, with 13 bases left in between. The CDR3 length is 14 residues. Germline V gene data show CDR1 as MNHEY and CDR2 as SMNVEV (reference sequence). Study results and limitations: Tumor memory CD4+ T cell TCR gene usage clustered with blood and lymph node memory CD4+ cells and lymph node naive CD4+ cells.

TCRdb fed the 5' RACE reads into MiXCR, producing one record per CDR3 protein. The table has 10,000 or so distinct CDR3 sequences, 20% to 30% seen once; the top ten hold 3.2%. Treg sorting used a CD4+CD25+CD127-/low gate. This receptor was taken from a female donor with breast cancer. The V call is TRBV27, the J call TRBJ2-1; D is undetermined. Input material: Tregs sorted from blood. CDR3 DNA sequence: TGTGCCAGCAGTGATTCAGGCTTACACAATGAGCAGTTCTTC. Translation: CASSDSGLHNEQFF.